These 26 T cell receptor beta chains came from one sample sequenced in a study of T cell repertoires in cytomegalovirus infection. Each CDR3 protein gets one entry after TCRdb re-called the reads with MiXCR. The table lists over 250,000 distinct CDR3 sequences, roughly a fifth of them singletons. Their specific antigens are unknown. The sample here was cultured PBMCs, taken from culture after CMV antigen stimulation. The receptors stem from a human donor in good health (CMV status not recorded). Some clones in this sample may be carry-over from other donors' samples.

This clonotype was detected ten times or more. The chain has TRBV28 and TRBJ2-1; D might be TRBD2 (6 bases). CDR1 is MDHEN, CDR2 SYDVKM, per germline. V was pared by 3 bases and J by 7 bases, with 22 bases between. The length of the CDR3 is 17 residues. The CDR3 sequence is CASSLFVLPGVQNEQFF. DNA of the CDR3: TGTGCCAGCAGTTTGTTTGTTTTGCCGGGAGTTCAGAATGAGCAGTTCTTC.

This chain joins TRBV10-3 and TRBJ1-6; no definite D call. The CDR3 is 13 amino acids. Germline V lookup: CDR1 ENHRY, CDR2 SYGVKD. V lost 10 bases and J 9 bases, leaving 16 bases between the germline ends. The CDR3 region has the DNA TGTGCCACCATCAGTGACCCAGTTTCACCCCTCCACTTT. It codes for CATISDPVSPLHF.

For the CDR3, the DNA is TGCGCCAGCAGAAACGGGAGCTCCTACAATGAGCAGTTCTTC. Translation: CASRNGSSYNEQFF. The chain recombines TRBV5-1 with TRBJ2-1, with D maybe TRBD2 (6 bases). The germline CDR1 and CDR2 sequences are SGHRS and YFSETQ. The CDR3 contains 14 residues. V gave up 5 bases and J gave up 0 bases, with 9 bases separating them.

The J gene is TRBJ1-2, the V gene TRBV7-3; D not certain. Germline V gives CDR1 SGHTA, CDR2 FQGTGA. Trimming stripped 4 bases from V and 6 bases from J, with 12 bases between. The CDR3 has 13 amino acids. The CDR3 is CASSYLGENGYTF. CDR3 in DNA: TGTGCCAGCAGCTACCTGGGCGAGAATGGCTACACCTTC.

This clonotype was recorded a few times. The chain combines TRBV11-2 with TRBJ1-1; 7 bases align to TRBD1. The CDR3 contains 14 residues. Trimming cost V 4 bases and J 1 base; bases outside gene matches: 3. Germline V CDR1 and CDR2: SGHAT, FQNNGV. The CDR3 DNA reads TGTGCCAGCAGCTCAGGGGGTAGGAACACTGAAGCTTTCTTT. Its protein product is CASSSGGRNTEAFF.

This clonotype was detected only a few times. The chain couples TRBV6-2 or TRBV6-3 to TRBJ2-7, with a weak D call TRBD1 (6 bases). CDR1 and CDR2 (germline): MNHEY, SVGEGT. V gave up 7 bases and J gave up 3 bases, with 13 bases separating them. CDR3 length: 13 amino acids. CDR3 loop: CASKITQGYEQYV. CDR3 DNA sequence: TGTGCCAGCAAAATCACACAGGGCTACGAGCAGTACGTC.

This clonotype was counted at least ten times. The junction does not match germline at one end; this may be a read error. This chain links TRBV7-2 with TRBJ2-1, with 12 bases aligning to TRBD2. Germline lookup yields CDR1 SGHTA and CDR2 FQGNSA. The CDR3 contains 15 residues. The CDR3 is CASSLGLAGYNEQFF. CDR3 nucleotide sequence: TGCGCCAGCAGCTTAGGACTAGCGGGATACAATGAGCAGTTCTTC.

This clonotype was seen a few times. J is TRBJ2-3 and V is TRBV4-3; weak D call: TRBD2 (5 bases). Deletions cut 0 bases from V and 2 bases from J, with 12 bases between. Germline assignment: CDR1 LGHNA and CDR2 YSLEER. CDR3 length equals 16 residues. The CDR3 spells CASSQDGGFDTDTQYF. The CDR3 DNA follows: TGCGCCAGCAGCCAAGATGGAGGTTTTGACACAGATACGCAGTATTTT.

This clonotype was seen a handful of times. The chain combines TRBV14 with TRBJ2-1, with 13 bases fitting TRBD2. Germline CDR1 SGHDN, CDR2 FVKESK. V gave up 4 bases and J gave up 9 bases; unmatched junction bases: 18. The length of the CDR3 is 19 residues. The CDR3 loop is CASSLRPGLAGPRGSEQFF. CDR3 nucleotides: TGTGCCAGCAGCCTAAGACCGGGACTAGCGGGACCCCGAGGCAGTGAGCAGTTCTTC.

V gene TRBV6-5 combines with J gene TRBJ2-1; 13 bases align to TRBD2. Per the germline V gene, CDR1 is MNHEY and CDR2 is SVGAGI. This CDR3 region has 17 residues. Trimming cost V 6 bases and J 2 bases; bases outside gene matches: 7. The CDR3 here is CASSRTSGRAPYNEQFF. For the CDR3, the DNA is TGTGCCAGCAGCCGTACTAGCGGGAGGGCCCCCTACAATGAGCAGTTCTTC.

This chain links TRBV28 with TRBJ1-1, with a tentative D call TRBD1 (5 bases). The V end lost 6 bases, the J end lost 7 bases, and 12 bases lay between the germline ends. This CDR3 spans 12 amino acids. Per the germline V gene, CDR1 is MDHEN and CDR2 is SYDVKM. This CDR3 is CASRSQGGEAFF. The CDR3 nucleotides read TGTGCCAGCAGAAGCCAGGGCGGTGAAGCTTTCTTT.

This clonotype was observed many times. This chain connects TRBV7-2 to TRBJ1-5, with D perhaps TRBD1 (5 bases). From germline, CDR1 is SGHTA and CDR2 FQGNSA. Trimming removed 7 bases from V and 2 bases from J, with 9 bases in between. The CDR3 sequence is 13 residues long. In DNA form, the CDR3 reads TGTGCCAGCACTCTAGGGGGCAATCAGCCCCAGCATTTT. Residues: CASTLGGNQPQHF.

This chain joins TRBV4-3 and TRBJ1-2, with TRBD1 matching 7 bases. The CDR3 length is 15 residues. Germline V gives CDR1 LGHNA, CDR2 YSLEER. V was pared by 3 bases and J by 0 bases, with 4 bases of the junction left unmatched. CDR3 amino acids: CASSQDRSANYGYTF. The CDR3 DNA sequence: TGCGCCAGCAGCCAGGACAGGTCCGCTAACTATGGCTACACCTTC.

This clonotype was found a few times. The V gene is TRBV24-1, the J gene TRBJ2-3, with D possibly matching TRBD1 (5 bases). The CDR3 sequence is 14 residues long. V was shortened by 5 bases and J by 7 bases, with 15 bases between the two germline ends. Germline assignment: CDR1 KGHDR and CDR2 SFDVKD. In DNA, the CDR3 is TGTGCCACCAGTGGAACAGGAACGGGCTATACGCAGTATTTT. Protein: CATSGTGTGYTQYF.

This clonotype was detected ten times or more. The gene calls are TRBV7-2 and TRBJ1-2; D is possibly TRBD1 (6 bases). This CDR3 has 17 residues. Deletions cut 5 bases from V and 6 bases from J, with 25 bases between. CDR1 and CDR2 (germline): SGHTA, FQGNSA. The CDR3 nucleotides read TGTGCCAGCAGCCGCGAGAGATGGGGGGCCTTCAACCATGGCTACACCTTC. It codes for CASSRERWGAFNHGYTF.

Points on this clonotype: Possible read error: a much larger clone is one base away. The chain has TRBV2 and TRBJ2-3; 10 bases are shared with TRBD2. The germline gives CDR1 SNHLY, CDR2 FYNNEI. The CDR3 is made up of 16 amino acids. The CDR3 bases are TGTGCCAGCAGTGACAGCGGGAGGGCCGGGGGAGATATGCAGTATTTT. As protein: CASSDSGRAGGDMQYF.

CDR3 in amino acids: CASSFQNSNQPQHF. DNA for the CDR3: TGTGCCAGCAGTTTTCAAAATAGCAATCAGCCCCAGCATTTT. This chain uses TRBV12-3 or TRBV12-4 with TRBJ1-5, with D unresolved. V shed 3 bases and J shed 0 bases, with 6 bases lying between them. The CDR3 sequence is 14 residues long.

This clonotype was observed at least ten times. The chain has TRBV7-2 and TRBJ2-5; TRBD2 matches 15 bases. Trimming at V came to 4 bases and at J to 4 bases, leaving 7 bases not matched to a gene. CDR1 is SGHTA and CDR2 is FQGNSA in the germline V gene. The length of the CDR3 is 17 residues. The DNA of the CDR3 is TGTGCCAGCAGCTGGGGACTAGCGGGAGGAACTATAGAGACCCAGTACTTC. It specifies CASSWGLAGGTIETQYF.

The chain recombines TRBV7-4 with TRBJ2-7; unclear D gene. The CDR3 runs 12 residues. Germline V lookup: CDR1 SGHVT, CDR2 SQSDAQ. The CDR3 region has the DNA TGTGCCAGCAGCTTAGTAGAGAACGAGCAGGACGTA. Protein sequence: CASSLVENEQDV.

DNA of the CDR3: TGTGCCTGGAGTGTACGAATGACAATCACAGATACGCAGTATTTT. Translation: CAWSVRMTITDTQYF. The chain combines TRBV30 with TRBJ2-3, with D uncertain. V gave up 0 bases and J gave up 2 bases, with 12 bases separating them. CDR1 is GTSNPN, CDR2 SVGIG, per germline (reference sequence). The CDR3 runs 15 residues.

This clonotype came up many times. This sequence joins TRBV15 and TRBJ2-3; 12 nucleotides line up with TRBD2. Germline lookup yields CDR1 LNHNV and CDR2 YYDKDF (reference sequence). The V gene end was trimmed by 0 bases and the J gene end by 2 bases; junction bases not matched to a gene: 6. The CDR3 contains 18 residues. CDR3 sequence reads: CATSRETSGSPPTDTQYF. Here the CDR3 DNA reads TGTGCCACCAGCAGAGAGACTAGCGGGAGTCCTCCCACAGATACGCAGTATTTT.

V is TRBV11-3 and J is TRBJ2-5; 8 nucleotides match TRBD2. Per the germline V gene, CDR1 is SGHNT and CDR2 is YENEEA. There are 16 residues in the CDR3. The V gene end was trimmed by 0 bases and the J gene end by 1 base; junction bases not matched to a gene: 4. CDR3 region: CASSLDRGGLQETQYF. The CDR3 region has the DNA TGTGCCAGCAGCTTAGACCGGGGGGGACTCCAAGAGACCCAGTACTTC. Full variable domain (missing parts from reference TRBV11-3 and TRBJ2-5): EAGVVQSPRYKIIEKKQPVAFWCNPISGHNTLYWYLQNLGQGPELLIRYENEEAVDDSQLPKDRFSAERLKGVDSTLKIQPAELGDSAVYLCASSLDRGGLQETQYFGPGTRLLVL.

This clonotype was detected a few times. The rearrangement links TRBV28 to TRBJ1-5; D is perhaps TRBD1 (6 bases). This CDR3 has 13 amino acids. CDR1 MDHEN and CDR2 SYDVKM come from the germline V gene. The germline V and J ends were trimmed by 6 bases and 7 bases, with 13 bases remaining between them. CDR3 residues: CASREGGGQPQHF. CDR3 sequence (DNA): TGTGCCAGCAGGGAAGGGGGAGGACAGCCCCAGCATTTT.

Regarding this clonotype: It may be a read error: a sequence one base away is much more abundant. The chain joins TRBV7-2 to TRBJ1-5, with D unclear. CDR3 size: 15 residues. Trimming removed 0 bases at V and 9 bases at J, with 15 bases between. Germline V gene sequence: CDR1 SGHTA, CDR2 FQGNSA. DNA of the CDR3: TGTGCCAGCAGCTTAGCTGGTTCTTTATATCGGCCCCAGCATTTT. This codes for CASSLAGSLYRPQHF.

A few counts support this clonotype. Here the CDR3 DNA reads TGTGCCAGCAGCTTAGTGCAGGGACTCGACGAGCAGTACTTC. This translates into CASSLVQGLDEQYF. This chain connects TRBV7-2 to TRBJ2-7; D possibly corresponds to TRBD2 (6 bases). In germline, CDR1 is SGHTA, CDR2 FQGNSA. This CDR3 comprises 14 residues. Trimming pared 1 base from V and 5 bases from J, leaving 12 bases between. Drawing the rest from reference TRBV7-2 and TRBJ2-7, the complete variable domain is GAGVSQSPSNKVTEKGKDVELRCDPISGHTALYWYRQSLGQGLEFLIYFQGNSAPDKSGLPSDRFSAERTGGSVSTLTIQRTQQEDSAVYLCASSLVQGLDEQYFGPGTRLTVT.

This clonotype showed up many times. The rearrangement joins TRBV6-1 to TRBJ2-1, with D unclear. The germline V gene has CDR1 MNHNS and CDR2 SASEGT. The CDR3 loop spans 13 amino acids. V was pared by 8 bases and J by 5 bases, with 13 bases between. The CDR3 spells CASVERKNNEQFF. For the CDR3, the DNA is TGTGCCAGCGTAGAACGCAAAAACAATGAGCAGTTCTTC.